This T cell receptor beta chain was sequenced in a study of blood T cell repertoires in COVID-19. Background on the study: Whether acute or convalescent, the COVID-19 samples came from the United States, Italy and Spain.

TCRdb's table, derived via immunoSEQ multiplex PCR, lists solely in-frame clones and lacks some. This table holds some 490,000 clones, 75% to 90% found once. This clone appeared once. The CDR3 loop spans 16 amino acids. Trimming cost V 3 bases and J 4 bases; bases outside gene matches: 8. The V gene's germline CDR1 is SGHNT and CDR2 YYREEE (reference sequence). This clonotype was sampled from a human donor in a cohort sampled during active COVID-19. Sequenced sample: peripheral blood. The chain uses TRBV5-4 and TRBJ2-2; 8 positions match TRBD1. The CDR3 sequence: CASSSDDRGGTGELFF. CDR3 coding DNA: TGTGCCAGCAGCTCTGACGACAGGGGAGGCACCGGGGAGCTGTTTTTT. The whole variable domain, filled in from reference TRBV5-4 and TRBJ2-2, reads ETGVTQSPTHLIKTRGQQVTLRCSSQSGHNTVSWYQQALGQGPQFIFQYYREEENGRGNFPPRFSGLQFPNYSSELNVNALELDDSALYLCASSSDDRGGTGELFFGEGSRLTVL.